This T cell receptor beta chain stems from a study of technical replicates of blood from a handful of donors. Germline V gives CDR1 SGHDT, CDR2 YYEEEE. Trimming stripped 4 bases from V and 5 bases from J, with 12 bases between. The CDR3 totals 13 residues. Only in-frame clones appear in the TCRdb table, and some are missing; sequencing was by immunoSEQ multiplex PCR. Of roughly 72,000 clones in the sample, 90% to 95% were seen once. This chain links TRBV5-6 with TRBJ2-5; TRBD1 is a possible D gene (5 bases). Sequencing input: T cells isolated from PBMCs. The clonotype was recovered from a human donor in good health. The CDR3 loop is CASSPTEEETQYF. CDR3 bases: TGTGCCAGCAGCCCGACAGAGGAGGAGACCCAGTACTTC.